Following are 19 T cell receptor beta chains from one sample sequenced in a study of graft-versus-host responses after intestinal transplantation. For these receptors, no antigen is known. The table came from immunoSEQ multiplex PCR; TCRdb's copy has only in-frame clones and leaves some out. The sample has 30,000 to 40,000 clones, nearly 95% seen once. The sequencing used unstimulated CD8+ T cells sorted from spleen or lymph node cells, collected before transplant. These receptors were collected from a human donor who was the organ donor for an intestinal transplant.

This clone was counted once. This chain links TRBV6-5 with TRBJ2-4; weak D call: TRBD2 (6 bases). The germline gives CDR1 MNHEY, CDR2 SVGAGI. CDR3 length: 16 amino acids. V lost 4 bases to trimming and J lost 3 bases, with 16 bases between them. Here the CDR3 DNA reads TGTGCCAGCAGTTCCGGGCCCGGGGGTGGCAAAAACATTCAGTACTTC. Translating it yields CASSSGPGGGKNIQYF.

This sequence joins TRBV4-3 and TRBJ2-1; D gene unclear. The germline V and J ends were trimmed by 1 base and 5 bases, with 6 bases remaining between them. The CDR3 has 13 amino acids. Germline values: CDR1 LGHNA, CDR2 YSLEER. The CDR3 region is CASSQGRHNEQFF. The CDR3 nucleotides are TGCGCCAGCAGCCAAGGCCGCCACAATGAGCAGTTCTTC.

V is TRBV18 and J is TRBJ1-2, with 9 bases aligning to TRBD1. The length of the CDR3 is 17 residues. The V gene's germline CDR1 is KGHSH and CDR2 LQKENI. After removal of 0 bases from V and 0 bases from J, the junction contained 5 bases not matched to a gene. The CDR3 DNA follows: TGTGCCAGCTCACCACCGGGACAGGGACTTCCTAACTATGGCTACACCTTC. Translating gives CASSPPGQGLPNYGYTF.

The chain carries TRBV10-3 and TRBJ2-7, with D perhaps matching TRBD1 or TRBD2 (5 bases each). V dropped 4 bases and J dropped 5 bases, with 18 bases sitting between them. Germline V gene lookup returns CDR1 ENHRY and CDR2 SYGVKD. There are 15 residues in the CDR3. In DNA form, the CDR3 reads TGTGCCATCAGTGGATTTTGGGGACCCCAAAACGAGCAGTACTTC. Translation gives CAISGFWGPQNEQYF.

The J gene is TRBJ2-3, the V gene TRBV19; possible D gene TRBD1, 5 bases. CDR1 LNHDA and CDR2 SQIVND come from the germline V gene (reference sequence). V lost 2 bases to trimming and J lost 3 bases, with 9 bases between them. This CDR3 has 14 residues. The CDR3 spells CASSIQGGTDTQYF. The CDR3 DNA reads TGTGCCAGTAGTATACAGGGTGGGACAGATACGCAGTATTTT.

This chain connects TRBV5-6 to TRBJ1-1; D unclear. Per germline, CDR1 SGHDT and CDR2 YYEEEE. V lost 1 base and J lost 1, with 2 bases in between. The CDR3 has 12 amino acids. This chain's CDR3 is CASSLQNTEAFF. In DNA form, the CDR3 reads TGTGCCAGCAGCTTGCAGAACACTGAAGCTTTCTTT.

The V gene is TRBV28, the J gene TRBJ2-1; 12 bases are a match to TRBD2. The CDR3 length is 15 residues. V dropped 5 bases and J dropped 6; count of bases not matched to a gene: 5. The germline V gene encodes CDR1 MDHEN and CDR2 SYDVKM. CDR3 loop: CASSLRTSGTNEQFF. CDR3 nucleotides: TGTGCCAGCAGTCTACGGACTAGCGGGACCAATGAGCAGTTCTTC.

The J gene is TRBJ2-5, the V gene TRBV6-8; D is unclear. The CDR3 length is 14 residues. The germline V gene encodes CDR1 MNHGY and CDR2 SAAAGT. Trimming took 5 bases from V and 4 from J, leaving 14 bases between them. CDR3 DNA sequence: TGTGCCAGCAGTGATGTGGATCTTGGAGAGACCCAGTACTTC. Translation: CASSDVDLGETQYF.

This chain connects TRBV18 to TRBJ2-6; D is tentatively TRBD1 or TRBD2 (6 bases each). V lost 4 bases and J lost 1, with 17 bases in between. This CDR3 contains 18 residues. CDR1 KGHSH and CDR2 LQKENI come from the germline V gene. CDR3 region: CASSLRGTPTSGANVLTF. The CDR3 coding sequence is TGTGCCAGCTCACTTCGGGGGACACCGACTTCTGGGGCCAACGTCCTGACTTTC. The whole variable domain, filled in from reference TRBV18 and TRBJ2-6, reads NAGVMQNPRHLVRRRGQEARLRCSPMKGHSHVYWYRQLPEEGLKFMVYLQKENIIDESGMPKERFSAEFPKEGPSILRIQQVVRGDSAAYFCASSLRGTPTSGANVLTFGAGSRLTVL.

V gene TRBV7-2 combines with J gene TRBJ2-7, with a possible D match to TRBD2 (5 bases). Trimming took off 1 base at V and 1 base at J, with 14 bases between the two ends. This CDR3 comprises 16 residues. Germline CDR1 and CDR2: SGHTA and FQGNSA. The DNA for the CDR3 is TGTGCCAGCAGCTTAGGCCCTCCGGGGTGGTCCTACGAGCAGTACTTC. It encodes CASSLGPPGWSYEQYF.

The DNA of the CDR3 is TGTGCCAGCAGCTTGATGGGCGAGCAGTACTTC. Encoded protein: CASSLMGEQYF. The chain joins TRBV5-4 to TRBJ2-7, with D uncertain. The length of the CDR3 is 11 residues. The germline V gene encodes CDR1 SGHNT and CDR2 YYREEE (reference sequence). Trimming left V 1 base short and J 6 bases short, with 5 bases between.

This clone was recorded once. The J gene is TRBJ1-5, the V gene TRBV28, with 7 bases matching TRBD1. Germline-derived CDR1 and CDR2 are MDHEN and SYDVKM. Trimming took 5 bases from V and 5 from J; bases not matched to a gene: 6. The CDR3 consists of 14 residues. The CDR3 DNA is TGTGCCAGCAGTGACAGGGATGTGGATCAGCCCCAGCATTTT. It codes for CASSDRDVDQPQHF. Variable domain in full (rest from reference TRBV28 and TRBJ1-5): DVKVTQSSRYLVKRTGEKVFLECVQDMDHENMFWYRQDPGLGLRLIYFSYDVKMKEKGDIPEGYSVSREKKERFSLILESASTNQTSMYLCASSDRDVDQPQHFGDGTRLSIL.

Here the CDR3 DNA reads TGTGCCAGCAGCGTCCGACACACCGGGGAGCTGTTTTTT. Protein sequence: CASSVRHTGELFF. The rearrangement uses TRBV7-9 and TRBJ2-2, with unresolved D. This CDR3 is built from 13 residues. From germline, CDR1 is SEHNR and CDR2 FQNEAQ (reference sequence). Trimming removed 5 bases at V and 3 bases at J, with 7 bases between.

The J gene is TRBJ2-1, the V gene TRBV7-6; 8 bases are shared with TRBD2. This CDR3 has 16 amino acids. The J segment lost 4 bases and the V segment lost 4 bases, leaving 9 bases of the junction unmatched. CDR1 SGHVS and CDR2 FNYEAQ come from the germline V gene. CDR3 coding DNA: TGTGCCAGCAGCTCCTTCGGGGTAGCGGGGTACAATGAGCAGTTCTTC. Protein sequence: CASSSFGVAGYNEQFF.

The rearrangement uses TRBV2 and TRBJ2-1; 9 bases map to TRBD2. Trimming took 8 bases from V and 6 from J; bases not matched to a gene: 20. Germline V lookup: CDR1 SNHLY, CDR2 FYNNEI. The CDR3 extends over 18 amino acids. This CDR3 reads CASDSPRELAGGLNEQFF. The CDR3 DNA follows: TGTGCCAGCGATTCACCCAGGGAGTTGGCGGGAGGGCTCAATGAGCAGTTCTTC.

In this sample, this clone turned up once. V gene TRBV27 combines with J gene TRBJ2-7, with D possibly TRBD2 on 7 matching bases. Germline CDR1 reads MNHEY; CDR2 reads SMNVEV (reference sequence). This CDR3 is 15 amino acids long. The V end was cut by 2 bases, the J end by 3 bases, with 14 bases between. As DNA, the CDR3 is TGTGCCAGCAGTTTAGGGGGGGGCCGTCACTACGAGCAGTACTTC. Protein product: CASSLGGGRHYEQYF.

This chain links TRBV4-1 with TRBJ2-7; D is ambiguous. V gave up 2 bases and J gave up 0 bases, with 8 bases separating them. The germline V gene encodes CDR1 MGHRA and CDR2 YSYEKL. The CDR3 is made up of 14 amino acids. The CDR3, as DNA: TGCGCCAGCAGCCAAAGTTCCTCCTCCTACGAGCAGTACTTC. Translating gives CASSQSSSSYEQYF.

The CDR3 coding sequence is TGTGCCAGCAGTTACGGGTCCGATCAGCCCCAGCATTTT. This codes for CASSYGSDQPQHF. The chain has TRBV6-5 and TRBJ1-5; no reliable D call. This CDR3 spans 13 amino acids. CDR1 and CDR2 (germline): MNHEY, SVGAGI. Trimming took 2 bases from V and 5 from J, leaving 7 bases between them.

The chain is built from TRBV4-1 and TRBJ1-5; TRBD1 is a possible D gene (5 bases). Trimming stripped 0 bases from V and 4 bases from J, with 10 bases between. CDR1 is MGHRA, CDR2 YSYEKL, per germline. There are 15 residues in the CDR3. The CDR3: CASSQDTGYNQPQHF. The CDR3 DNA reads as TGCGCCAGCAGCCAAGATACAGGTTATAATCAGCCCCAGCATTTT.